Listed below are T cell receptor beta chains from one sample, sequenced in a study of blood T cell repertoires in COVID-19. Some clones are missing from TCRdb's copy, which holds only in-frame ones; the method was immunoSEQ multiplex PCR. The sample consists of some 150,000 clones, approximately 89% of them appearing once. Material for sequencing was peripheral blood. These TCRs come from a human donor in a cohort sampled during active COVID-19. The CDR3 runs from the conserved cysteine through the conserved F or W.

TRBJ2-3	TRBV5-1	CASSLGLAGGLTDTQYF
TRBJ1-2	TRBV19	CASSSGTVSYGYTF
TRBJ1-1	TRBV7-8	CASSLRTGLGVTEAFF
TRBJ2-5	TRBV11-2	CASSLETGYGEETQYF
TRBJ2-7	TRBV7-2	CASSLAPGLEQYF
TRBJ2-1	TRBV7-8	CASSLGRAGGHEQFF
TRBJ1-1	TRBV11-3	CASSLAGGTEAFF
TRBJ1-2	TRBV19	CASSSGQGARYGYTF
TRBJ1-4	TRBV10-3	CATGGGTEKLFF
TRBJ2-7	TRBV5-6	CASSPIGTLHYEQYF
TRBJ1-2	TRBV3-1/TRBV3-2	CASSPRQGDDYGYTF
TRBJ1-4	TRBV5-1	CASSLSGTNEKLFF
TRBJ1-1	TRBV6-1	CASSDRRAGGVSNRAFF
TRBJ2-7	TRBV11-1	CASSTRLAPYEQYF
TRBJ2-5	TRBV9	CASSVGTSGGVQETQYF
TRBJ1-5	TRBV4-3	CASSQGQGAQPQHF
TRBJ2-1	TRBV3-1/TRBV3-2	CASSLTGTGYNEQFF
TRBJ2-2	TRBV5-5	CASSFGTGNTGELFF
TRBJ1-1	TRBV5-1	CASSLSVTMGQNTEAFF
TRBJ2-5	TRBV20-1	CSARDLETQYF
TRBJ1-5	TRBV21-1	CASSKEREGSQPQHF
TRBJ2-3	TRBV20-1	CSASRGQGGDTQYF
TRBJ2-5	TRBV2	CASSDLTPRGETQYF
TRBJ1-5	TRBV4-3	CASSPRDRGLSAYNQPQHF
TRBJ1-6	TRBV7-6	CASSSRQGAGNSPLHF
TRBJ2-6	TRBV7-2	CASSLEGGSGANVLTF
TRBJ2-1	TRBV7-3	CASSSTGTGGLDEQFF
TRBJ1-2	TRBV6-5	CASSRDRGYGYTF
TRBJ1-2	TRBV19	CASSKDPNPVSDPDYGYTF
TRBJ1-6	TRBV27	CASTAGMSSPLHF
TRBJ1-2	TRBV4-1	CASSQGQGVTLDGYTF
TRBJ1-5	TRBV3-1/TRBV3-2	CASSLRTAGQPQHF
TRBJ2-2	TRBV5-1	CASSGQGGTGELFF
TRBJ1-1	TRBV6-4	CASTVTGEAFF
TRBJ1-2	TRBV11-1	CASSLGQDYGYTF
TRBJ2-7	TRBV4-1	CASSQGSGSYSYEQYF
TRBJ1-6	TRBV5-5	CASSWGGQNNSPLHF
TRBJ1-1	TRBV7-2	CASSLDDRLYTEAFF
TRBJ2-5	TRBV6-5	CASTRAGGLETQYF
TRBJ1-5	TRBV3-1/TRBV3-2	CASSQGDQPQHF
TRBJ1-5	TRBV19	CASSRSGQVNQPQHF
TRBJ2-2	TRBV14	CASSQAGHGVELFF
TRBJ2-2	TRBV5-4	CASSGSPNTGELFF
TRBJ1-1	TRBV7-9	CASSFVQNTEAFF
TRBJ2-7	TRBV7-2	CASSLAKRGEQYF
TRBJ2-3	TRBV4-3	CASSHRQARADTQYF
TRBJ2-7	TRBV6-2/TRBV6-3	CASSPGQGSRYEQYF
TRBJ2-5	TRBV6-5	CASSYLQKETQYF
TRBJ2-3	TRBV10-1	CASSAGLAGGFSTDTQYF
TRBJ1-1	TRBV28	CASSLFRTGVKRDLAAEAFF
TRBJ1-1	TRBV6-5	CASRTRENTEAFF
TRBJ2-5	TRBV18	CASSPKGEETQYF
TRBJ2-5	TRBV9	CASSAGVLQETQYF
TRBJ2-5	TRBV6-1	CASSAPSSASRSETQYF
TRBJ1-1	TRBV29-1	CSSGGARDTEAFF